Reported below is one TCR beta chain. Its antigen is not identified. The sample belongs to a study of cytomegalovirus exposure and HLA in healthy donors. Study-wide findings and caveats: There were reportedly fewer N-insertions in an Asian-associated ancestry cluster than the roughly 700-donor mean, in a later analysis. Of the V segments, some could not be distinguished, including TRBV6-2 and TRBV6-3, and were excluded.

The CDR3 has 16 amino acids. With 0 bases clipped from V and 6 bases from J, the junction kept 7 bases outside the gene matches. Germline V CDR1 and CDR2: SGDLS, YYNGEE. PCR employed 60 Vbeta and 13 Jbeta primers. Sequenced by immunoSEQ multiplex PCR; TCRdb stores in-frame clones only, minus some. Of about 210,000 clones in the sample, nearly 80% were seen once. The sequenced sample consisted of PBMCs. The sequence was obtained from a male donor in good health and CMV-seronegative. The chain has TRBV9 and TRBJ2-2; 8 bases are a match to TRBD1. The CDR3 loop is CASSVVTGAGSGELFF. The CDR3 bases are TGTGCCAGCAGCGTAGTGACAGGGGCCGGCTCCGGGGAGCTGTTTTTT.